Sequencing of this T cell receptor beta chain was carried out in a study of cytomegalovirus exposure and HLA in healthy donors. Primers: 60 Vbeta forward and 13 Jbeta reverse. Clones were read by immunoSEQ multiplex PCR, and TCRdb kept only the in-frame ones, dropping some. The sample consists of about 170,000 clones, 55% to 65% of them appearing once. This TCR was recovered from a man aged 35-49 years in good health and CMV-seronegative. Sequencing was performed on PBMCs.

CDR3 coding DNA: TGTGCCAGCAGCTTAGTAGGGACAGACGTCACCGGGGAGCTGTTTTTT. Its protein product is CASSLVGTDVTGELFF. The chain joins TRBV7-8 to TRBJ2-2; TRBD1 matches 7 bases. This CDR3 is built from 16 residues. The germline V gene encodes CDR1 SGHVS and CDR2 FQNEAQ. V shed 1 base and J 4 bases; nucleotides not matched to a gene: 6. The variable domain in full, with the rest retrieved from reference TRBV7-8 and TRBJ2-2, is GAGVSQSPRYKVAKRGQDVALRCDPISGHVSLFWYQQALGQGPEFLTYFQNEAQLDKSGLPSDRFFAERPEGSVSTLKIQRTQQEDSAVYLCASSLVGTDVTGELFFGEGSRLTVL.